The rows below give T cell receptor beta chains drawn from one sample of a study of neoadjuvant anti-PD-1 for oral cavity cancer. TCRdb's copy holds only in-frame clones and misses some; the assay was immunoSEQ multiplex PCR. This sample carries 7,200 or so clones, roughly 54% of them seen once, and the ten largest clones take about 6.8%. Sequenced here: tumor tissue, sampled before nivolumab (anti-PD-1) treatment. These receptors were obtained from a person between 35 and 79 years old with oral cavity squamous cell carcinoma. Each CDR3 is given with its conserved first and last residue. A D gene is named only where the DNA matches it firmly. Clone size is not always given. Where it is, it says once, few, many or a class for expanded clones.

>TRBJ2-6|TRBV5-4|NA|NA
CASGGSSHSGANVLTF
TGTGCCAGCGGAGGAAGTTCTCACTCTGGGGCCAACGTCCTGACTTTC
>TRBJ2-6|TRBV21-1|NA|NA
CASSDRDVVSGANVLTF
TGTGCCAGCTCTGACAGGGATGTAGTTTCTGGGGCCAACGTCCTGACTTTC
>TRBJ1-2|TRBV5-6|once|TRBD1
CASSSYRGLNYGYTF
TGTGCCAGCAGCTCCTACAGGGGGTTGAACTATGGCTACACCTTC
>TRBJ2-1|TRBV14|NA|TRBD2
CASSQGVGGTSGSTEQFF
TGTGCCAGCAGCCAAGGGGTTGGCGGGACTAGCGGGAGCACTGAGCAGTTCTTC
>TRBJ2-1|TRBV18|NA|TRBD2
CASSPGTSFNEQFF
TGTGCCAGCTCGCCCGGGACTAGCTTCAATGAGCAGTTCTTC
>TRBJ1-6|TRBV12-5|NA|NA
CASGTTETATLHF
TGTGCTAGTGGTACAACAGAAACTGCCACCCTCCACTTT
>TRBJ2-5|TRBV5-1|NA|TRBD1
CASSLTYGTGTYYF
TGCGCCAGCAGCCTAACGTACGGGACAGGCACTTATTACTTC
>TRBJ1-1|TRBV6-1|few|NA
CAAKGPRDEAFF
TGTGCCGCCAAGGGACCGCGGGATGAAGCTTTCTTT
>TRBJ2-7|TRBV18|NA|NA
CASSPRAVSYEQYF
TGTGCCAGCTCACCACGGGCAGTCTCCTACGAGCAGTACTTC
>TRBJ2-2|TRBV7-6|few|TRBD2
CASSILAGGPPGGGELFF
TGTGCCAGCAGCATCCTAGCGGGAGGCCCGCCGGGTGGCGGGGAGCTGTTTTTT
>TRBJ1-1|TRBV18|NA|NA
CASSPPAQGYTEAFF
TGTGCCAGCTCACCACCGGCACAGGGATACACTGAAGCTTTCTTT
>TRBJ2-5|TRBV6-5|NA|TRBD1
CASRHRGETQYF
TGTGCCAGCAGACACAGGGGTGAGACCCAGTACTTC
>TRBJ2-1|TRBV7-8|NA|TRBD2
CASSLATGRAENEQFF
TGTGCCAGCAGCTTAGCTACCGGGAGGGCCGAGAATGAGCAGTTCTTC
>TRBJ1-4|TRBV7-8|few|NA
CASGRATTNEKLFF
TGTGCCAGCGGCAGGGCTACAACTAATGAAAAACTGTTTTTT
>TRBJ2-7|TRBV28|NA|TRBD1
CAITGGSSYEQYF
TGTGCCATCACAGGGGGAAGCTCCTACGAGCAGTACTTC
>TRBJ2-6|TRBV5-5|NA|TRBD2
CASSLGTSVHSGANVLTF
TGTGCCAGCAGCTTGGGGACTAGCGTGCACTCTGGGGCCAACGTCCTGACTTTC
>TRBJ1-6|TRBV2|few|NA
CASSSDSYSPLHF
TGTGCCAGCAGTTCTGACAGTTATTCACCCCTCCACTTT
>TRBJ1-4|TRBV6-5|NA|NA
CASTPGEKLFF
TGTGCCAGCACCCCCGGGGAAAAACTGTTTTTT
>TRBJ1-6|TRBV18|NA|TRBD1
CASSGTANSPLHF
TGTGCCAGCTCCGGGACAGCAAATTCACCCCTCCACTTT
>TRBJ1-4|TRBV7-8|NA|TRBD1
CASSLRSGTANEKLFF
TGTGCCAGCAGCTTGAGGTCCGGGACAGCAAATGAAAAACTGTTTTTT
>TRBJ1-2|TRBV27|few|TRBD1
CASSYQGTGKPHGYTF
TGTGCCAGCAGTTACCAGGGGACAGGGAAGCCTCATGGCTACACCTTC
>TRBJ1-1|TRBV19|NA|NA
CASSVVGVVSEAFF
TGTGCCAGTTCCGTTGTGGGGGTGGTATCTGAAGCTTTCTTT
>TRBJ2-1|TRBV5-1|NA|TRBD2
CASSAGQYAGGEQFF
TGCGCCAGCAGCGCCGGACAGTATGCGGGAGGTGAGCAGTTCTTC
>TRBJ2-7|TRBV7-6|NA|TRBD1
CASSGQGTYEQYF
TGTGCCAGCAGCGGACAGGGTACCTACGAGCAGTACTTC
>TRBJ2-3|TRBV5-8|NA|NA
CASSSSGAADTQYF
TGTGCCAGCAGCTCTTCTGGGGCTGCAGATACGCAGTATTTT
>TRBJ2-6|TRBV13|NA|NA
CASSLLGTGANVLTF
TGTGCCAGCAGCTTACTAGGGACTGGGGCCAACGTCCTGACTTTC
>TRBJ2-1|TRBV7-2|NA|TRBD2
CASSPQRLAGHNEQFF
TGTGCCAGCAGCCCCCAAAGGCTAGCGGGGCACAATGAGCAGTTCTTC
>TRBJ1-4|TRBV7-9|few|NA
CASSSTGSGEKLFF
TGTGCCAGCAGCTCCACAGGGAGTGGTGAAAAACTGTTTTTT
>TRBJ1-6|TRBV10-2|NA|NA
CASRGGLAANSPLHF
TGCGCCAGCAGAGGGGGACTGGCGGCGAATTCACCCCTCCACTTT
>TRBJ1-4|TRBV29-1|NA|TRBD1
CSVALDRGLRKLFF
TGCAGCGTTGCATTGGACAGGGGGCTTAGAAAACTGTTTTTT
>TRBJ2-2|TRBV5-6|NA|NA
CASSLFRRTGELFF
TGTGCCAGCAGCTTGTTCAGGAGGACCGGGGAGCTGTTTTTT
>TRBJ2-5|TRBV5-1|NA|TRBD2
CASSRGSRETQYF
TGCGCCAGCAGCCGCGGGAGTCGGGAGACCCAGTACTTC
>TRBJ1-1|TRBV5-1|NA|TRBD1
CASSQGGNTEAFF
TGCGCCAGCAGTCAGGGGGGTAACACTGAAGCTTTCTTT
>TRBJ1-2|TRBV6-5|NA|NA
CASSWNRATNYGYTF
TGTGCCAGCAGTTGGAACCGGGCAACTAACTATGGCTACACCTTC
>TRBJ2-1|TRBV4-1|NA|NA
CAIAYNTYNEQFF
TGCGCCATCGCCTACAATACCTACAATGAGCAGTTCTTC
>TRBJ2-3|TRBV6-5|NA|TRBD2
CASSFFGGAGDTQYF
TGTGCCAGCAGCTTCTTCGGGGGGGCAGGGGATACGCAGTATTTT
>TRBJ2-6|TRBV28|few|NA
CASSFNSGANVLTF
TGTGCCAGCAGTTTTAATTCCGGGGCCAACGTCCTGACTTTC
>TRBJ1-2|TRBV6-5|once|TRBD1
CASRPQGGNYGYTF
TGTGCCAGCAGACCTCAGGGGGGGAACTATGGCTACACCTTC
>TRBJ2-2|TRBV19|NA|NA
CASSRAANTGELFF
TGTGCCAGTAGTCGGGCTGCGAACACCGGGGAGCTGTTTTTT
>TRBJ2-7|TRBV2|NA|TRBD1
CASSVTGVYEQYF
TGTGCCAGCAGTGTTACAGGGGTATACGAGCAGTACTTC
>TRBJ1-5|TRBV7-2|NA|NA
CASSPGGGSNQPQHF
TGTGCCAGCAGCCCCGGGGGGGGGAGCAATCAGCCCCAGCATTTT